Listed below are T cell receptor beta chains from one sample, sequenced in a study of blood T cells in healthy people across ages. TCRdb ran MiXCR on the 5' RACE reads and lists one entry per CDR3 protein. Here the sample spans some 900,000 distinct CDR3 sequences, roughly 52% being singletons. Specimen: blood. These receptors originate from a young man in good health. Both conserved end residues are trimmed from each CDR3. Clone size appears in some rows only: once, few, many, or a class for an expanded clone.

V,size,J,CDR3
TRBV5-1,.,TRBJ2-7,ASTEGRYEQY
TRBV3-1,many,TRBJ2-7,ASSQDLKGTYEQY
TRBV6-6,few,TRBJ1-5,ASSYSLSGGNQPQH
TRBV6-5,.,TRBJ1-2,ASRRGGGSYGYT
TRBV7-9,few,TRBJ1-6,ASSLGAVGRYSPLH
TRBV7-2,few,TRBJ2-5,ASSLRPAEPETQY
TRBV20-1,many,TRBJ2-1,SARDAGGLNEQF
TRBV29-1,.,.,SVEDPQTGDNEQY
TRBV28,.,TRBJ1-6,ASRARGQGSSPLH
TRBV7-9,.,TRBJ1-2,ASTDGGNLYYGYT
TRBV20-1,.,TRBJ1-2,SARGDRGWKYGYT
TRBV24-1,.,TRBJ2-3,ATSDSLRGASTDTQY
TRBV6-1,.,TRBJ1-2,ASREGQGAYYGYT
TRBV27,once,TRBJ1-2,ASSSPTGGVYGYT
TRBV12-3/TRBV12-4,many,TRBJ2-7,ASRTSGGSYEQY
TRBV7-2,.,TRBJ2-1,ASSLELAGGKETQF
TRBV18,.,TRBJ1-1,ASSSVLGGTGGTEAF
TRBV20-1,few,TRBJ2-1,SGSDGASEQF
TRBV4-3,.,TRBJ1-2,ASSRGTGNEFDYGYT
TRBV4-1,.,TRBJ2-3,ASSPLSTGSLSTDTQY